Given below is one TCR beta chain in context. This receptor's antigen is unknown. Base-call qualities are not available, and no considerably larger clone is one nucleotide away. Genomic DNA was isolated using the Qiagen DNeasy kit from unsorted PBMCs as well as from negatively selected CD4+ and CD8+ fractions. TCR beta CDR3 regions were amplified by immunoSEQ multiplex PCR using primers annealing to V and J segments. A synthetic immune receptor repertoire was used to minimize amplification bias, and any residual bias was removed computationally once sequencing was done. The original methods were these. Repertoire diversity was quantified as the Shannon entropy index using custom Python scripts. The unsorted, CD4+ and CD8+ repertoires were each analyzed separately, with the exception of combined analyses, where CD4+ and CD8+ sequences were merged in silico. TCRdb's version of the immuneACCESS table is confined to in-frame rearrangements and falls short of the full clone set. An unresolved V gene accounts for under half of the shortfall where checked; the remainder is of unknown origin. D and trimming come from the DNA, and the V and J calls and clone size come from that table. The sample profile shows more than 15,000 clones; under 85% of them were found once. Less than 1.5% of the sample is in the top ten clones.

A distance of 12 bases separates the germline ends of V and J, which lose 4 bases and 5 bases respectively. Counted from cysteine to phenylalanine, this CDR3 has 14 amino acids. Solely the CDR3 DNA is kept, with 42 bases framed from the first base. Sequences SNHLY (CDR1) and FYNNEI (CDR2) are obtained from the germline V gene. This entry belongs to a study of PD-1 blockade in classical Hodgkin lymphoma (TCRdb year 2020). Regarding the complete study: A peripheral blood immune signature of response to PD-1 blockade in classical Hodgkin lymphoma was defined using TCR beta sequencing and CyTOF. Overall results and qualifications from the work: Baseline TCR diversity was reported to be lower in newly diagnosed patients than in healthy donors, and even lower in relapsed/refractory patients. The study was limited to a single clinical trial cohort, and causes of repertoire differences, possibly disease activity or prior therapy, remained undefined.

In light of the paper, this sample's time point label describes: newly diagnosed, previously untreated cHL patient sample. Using a Miltenyi CD4+ T cell isolation kit, CD4+ T cells were purified from thawed PBMCs through magnetic negative selection. As a comparison group for the relapsed/refractory trial patients, PBMCs from patients with newly diagnosed, previously untreated classical Hodgkin lymphoma were sequenced. Peripheral blood was collected in 8 mL Vacutainer Cell Preparation Tubes, from which PBMCs were isolated by centrifugation and then cryopreserved. Purified CD4+ and CD8+ fractions were prepared only for cases in which an additional PBMC sample was available. Magnetically labelled cells were removed on LS columns in a quadroMACS separator, and the flow-through was collected as the purified fraction.

Material for sequencing was CD4+ T cells from blood. The sequence is built from TRBV2 and TRBJ1-5, with an unclear D gene assignment. This clonotype was sampled from a human donor with classical Hodgkin lymphoma. The DNA sequence reads TGTGCCAGCAGTGGAGTTTGGGAGGATCAGCCCCAGCATTTT. Its translation reads: CASSGVWEDQPQHF.